The sequence of this T cell receptor beta chain was determined in a study of shared clonotypes between healthy human individuals. Method: immunoSEQ multiplex PCR; TCRdb's copy keeps in-frame clones and lacks some. This sample yields 450,000 to 600,000 clones, of which around three quarters are seen a single time; 9.5% to 15% belongs to the top ten. Trimming removed 1 base at V and 4 bases at J, with 13 bases between. Germline V gives CDR1 SEHNR, CDR2 FQNEAQ (reference sequence). There are 15 residues in the CDR3. Sequencing was carried out using PBMCs. The chain uses TRBV7-9 and TRBJ2-5; D could derive from TRBD1 or TRBD2 (5 bases each). This sequence was found in a woman aged 40 to 50 in good health. Some clones in this sample may be carry-over from other donors' samples. The CDR3 protein is CASSLGSGTGETQYF. The CDR3 coding sequence is TGTGCCAGCAGCTTAGGTTCAGGGACCGGAGAGACCCAGTACTTC. The full variable domain, its missing parts supplied by reference TRBV7-9 and TRBJ2-5, is DTGVSQNPRHKITKRGQNVTFRCDPISEHNRLYWYRQTLGQGPEFLTYFQNEAQLEKSRLLSDRFSAERPKGSFSTLEIQRTEQGDSAMYLCASSLGSGTGETQYFGPGTRLLVL.